The sequence of this T cell receptor (beta chain) was determined in a study of blood T cell repertoires in COVID-19. Study-level information: Some COVID-19 samples were acute and others convalescent; all came from the United States, Italy and Spain. The analysed material was cDNA or gDNA that came from T cells, B-cell-depleted T cells, or PBMCs.

This clone was detected a few times. Original handling: From reference gene primer amplification, estimates of nucleated cell counts were derived. Generated by immunoSEQ multiplex PCR, the TCRdb table keeps only in-frame clones and is missing some. V, J and clone size reflect that table, while D and trimming were determined from the DNA. This sample has roughly 26,000 clones, with around 67% found just once. Trimming stripped 7 bases from V and 7 bases from J, with 16 bases between. The germline V gene has CDR1 LNHDA and CDR2 SQIVND (reference sequence). This CDR3 has 13 amino acids. The chain has TRBV19 and TRBJ1-1; D is undetermined. The sequenced sample consisted of peripheral blood. The receptor was isolated from a man aged 60-69 years with active or convalescent COVID-19. CDR3 loop: CASTTRGGYEAFF. The DNA of the CDR3 is TGTGCCAGTACCACACGCGGCGGCTATGAAGCTTTCTTT.